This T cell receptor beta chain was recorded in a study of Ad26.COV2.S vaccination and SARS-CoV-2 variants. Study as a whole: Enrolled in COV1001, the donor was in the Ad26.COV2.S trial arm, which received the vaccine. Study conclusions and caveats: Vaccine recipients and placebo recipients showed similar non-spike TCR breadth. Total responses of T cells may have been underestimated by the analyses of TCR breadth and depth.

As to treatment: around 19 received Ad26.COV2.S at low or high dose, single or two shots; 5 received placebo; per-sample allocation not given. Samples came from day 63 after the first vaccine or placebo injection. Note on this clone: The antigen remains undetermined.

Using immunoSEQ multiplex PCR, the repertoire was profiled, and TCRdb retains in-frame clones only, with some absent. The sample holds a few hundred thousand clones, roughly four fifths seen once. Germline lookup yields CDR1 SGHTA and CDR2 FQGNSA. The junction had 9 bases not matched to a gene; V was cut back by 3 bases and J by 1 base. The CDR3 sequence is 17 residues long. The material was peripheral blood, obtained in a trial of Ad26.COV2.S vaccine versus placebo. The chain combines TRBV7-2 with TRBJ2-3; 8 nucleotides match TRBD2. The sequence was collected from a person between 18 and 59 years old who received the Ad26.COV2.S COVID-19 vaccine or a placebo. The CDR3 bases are TGTGCCAGCAGCTTGACGGTTTTGCGGGGGGGCACAGATACGCAGTATTTT. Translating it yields CASSLTVLRGGTDTQYF.